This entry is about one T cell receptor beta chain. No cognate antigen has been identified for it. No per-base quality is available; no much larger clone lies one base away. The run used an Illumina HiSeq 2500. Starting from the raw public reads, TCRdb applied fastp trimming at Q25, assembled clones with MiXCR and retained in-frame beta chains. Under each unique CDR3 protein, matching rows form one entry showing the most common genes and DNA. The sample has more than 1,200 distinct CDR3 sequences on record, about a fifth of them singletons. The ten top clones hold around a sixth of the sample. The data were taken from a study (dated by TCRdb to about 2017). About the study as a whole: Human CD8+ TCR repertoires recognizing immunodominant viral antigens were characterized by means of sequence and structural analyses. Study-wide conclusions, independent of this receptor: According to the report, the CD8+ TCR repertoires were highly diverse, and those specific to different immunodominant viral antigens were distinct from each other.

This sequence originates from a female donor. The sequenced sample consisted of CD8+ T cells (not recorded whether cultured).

The nucleotide sequence is given as TGTGCCTTAGGAGCGGATAGCACTGAAGCTTTCTTT. Translated, it reads CALGADSTEAFF. The rearranged chain carries TRBV6-6 and TRBJ1-1; the D segment cannot be called with confidence. Trimming at the junction amounts to 11 bases on V and 4 bases on J, and the germline ends lie 14 bases apart. Inclusive of the bounding cysteine and phenylalanine, the CDR3 is 12 residues long. Just CDR3 DNA is preserved here, 36 bases in frame from base 1. CDR1 and CDR2 were assigned from the germline V gene (reference sequence) as MNHNY and SVGAGI.